The text below deals with one T cell receptor beta chain. This sample was included in a study of blood T cell repertoires in COVID-19. Study-level information: Samples came from the United States, Italy and Spain, spanning acute and convalescent COVID-19. PBMCs, B-cell-depleted T cells, or T cells were the source of the cDNA or gDNA that made up the material.

Original analysis: Nucleated cell counts were estimated from reference gene primer amplification. Method: immunoSEQ multiplex PCR; TCRdb's copy keeps in-frame clones and lacks some. The V and J calls and the clone size are those of that table, but D and trimming were determined from the DNA. Here the sample spans about 94,000 clones, about four fifths being singletons. This clonotype originated in a human donor in a cohort sampled during active COVID-19. Sequencing was carried out using peripheral blood.

CDR3 in amino acids: CASSSQGREQFF. CDR3 DNA: TGTGCCAGCAGCTCCCAGGGTAGGGAGCAGTTCTTC. This chain connects TRBV7-9 to TRBJ2-1, with D possibly matching TRBD1 (5 bases). The V gene lost 4 bases and the J gene lost 10 bases, with 11 bases spanning the gap. CDR1 and CDR2 from the germline V gene are SEHNR and FQNEAQ (reference sequence). The CDR3 sequence is 12 residues long.